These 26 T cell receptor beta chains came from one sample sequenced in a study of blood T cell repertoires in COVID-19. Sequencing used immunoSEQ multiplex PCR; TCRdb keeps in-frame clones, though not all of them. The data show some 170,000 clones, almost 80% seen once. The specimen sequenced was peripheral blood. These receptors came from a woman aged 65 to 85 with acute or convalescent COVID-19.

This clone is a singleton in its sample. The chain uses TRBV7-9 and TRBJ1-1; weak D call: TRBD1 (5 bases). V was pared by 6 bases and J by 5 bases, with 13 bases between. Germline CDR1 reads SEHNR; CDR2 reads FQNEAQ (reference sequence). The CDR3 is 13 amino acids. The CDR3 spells CASREGVGTEAFF. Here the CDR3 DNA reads TGTGCCAGCAGGGAAGGGGTGGGGACTGAAGCTTTCTTT.

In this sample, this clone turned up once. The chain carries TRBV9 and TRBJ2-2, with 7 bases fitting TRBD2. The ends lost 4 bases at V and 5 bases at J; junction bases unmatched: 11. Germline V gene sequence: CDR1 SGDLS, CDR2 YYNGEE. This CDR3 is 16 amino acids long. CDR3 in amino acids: CASSPWTSGGTGELFF. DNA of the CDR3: TGTGCCAGCAGCCCGTGGACTAGTGGGGGGACCGGGGAGCTGTTTTTT.

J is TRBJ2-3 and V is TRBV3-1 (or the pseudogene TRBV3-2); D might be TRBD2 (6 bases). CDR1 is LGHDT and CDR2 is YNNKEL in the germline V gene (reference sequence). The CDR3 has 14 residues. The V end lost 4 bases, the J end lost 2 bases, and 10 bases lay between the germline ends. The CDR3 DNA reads TGTGCCAGCAGCCCCGGAGGGTACACAGATACGCAGTATTTT. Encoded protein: CASSPGGYTDTQYF.

CDR3 region: CASSQDLRGGQPQHF. The CDR3 DNA reads as TGTGCCAGCAGCCAAGATCTCAGGGGCGGTCAGCCCCAGCATTTT. This sequence joins TRBV3-1 (or the pseudogene TRBV3-2) and TRBJ1-5, with D maybe TRBD1 (6 bases). This CDR3 region has 15 residues. V was shortened by 0 bases and J by 6 bases, with 12 bases between the two germline ends. The V gene's germline CDR1 is LGHDT and CDR2 YNNKEL (reference sequence).

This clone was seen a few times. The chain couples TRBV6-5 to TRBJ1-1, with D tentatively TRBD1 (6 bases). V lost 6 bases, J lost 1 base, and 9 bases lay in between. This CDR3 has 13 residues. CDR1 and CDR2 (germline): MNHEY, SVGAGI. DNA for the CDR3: TGTGCCAGCAGCAAGGGACAGAACACTGAAGCTTTCTTT. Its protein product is CASSKGQNTEAFF.

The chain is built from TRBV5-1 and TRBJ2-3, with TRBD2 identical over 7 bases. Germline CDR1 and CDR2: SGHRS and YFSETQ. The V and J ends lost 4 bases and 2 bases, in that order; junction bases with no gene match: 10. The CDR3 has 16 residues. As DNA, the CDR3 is TGCGCCAGCAGCCGAACGGGACTAATAGACACAGATACGCAGTATTTT. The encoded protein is CASSRTGLIDTDTQYF.

The CDR3 is CASSINRGTQPQHF. In nucleotides, the CDR3 is TGTGCCAGTAGCATCAACAGGGGTACTCAGCCCCAGCATTTT. The chain couples TRBV19 to TRBJ1-5; 7 bases are shared with TRBD1. The V gene's germline CDR1 is LNHDA and CDR2 SQIVND (reference sequence). CDR3 size: 14 residues. V shed 6 bases, J shed 6 bases, and the junction held 8 bases outside the gene matches.

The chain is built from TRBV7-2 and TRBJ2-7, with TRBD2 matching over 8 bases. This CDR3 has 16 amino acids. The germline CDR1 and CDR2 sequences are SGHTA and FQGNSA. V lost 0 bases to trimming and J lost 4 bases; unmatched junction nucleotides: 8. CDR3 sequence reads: CASSLAVNSGEYEQYF. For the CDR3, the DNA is TGTGCCAGCAGCTTAGCGGTGAATAGCGGGGAGTACGAGCAGTACTTC.

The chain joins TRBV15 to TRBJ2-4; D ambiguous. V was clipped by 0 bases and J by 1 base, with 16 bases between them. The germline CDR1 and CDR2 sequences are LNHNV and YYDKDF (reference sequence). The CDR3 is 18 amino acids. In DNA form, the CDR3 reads TGTGCCACCAGCAGAGATGCAGCCAACGTGCGGGCCAAAAACATTCAGTACTTC. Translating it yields CATSRDAANVRAKNIQYF.

CDR3 in amino acids: CASSPNGQVGETQYF. Here the CDR3 DNA reads TGTGCCAGCAGCCCCAACGGACAGGTCGGAGAGACCCAGTACTTC. This chain uses TRBV7-3 with TRBJ2-5; 7 positions match TRBD1. The CDR3 is 15 amino acids. CDR1 and CDR2 (germline): SGHTA, FQGTGA. The V and J ends lost 5 bases and 4 bases, in that order; junction bases with no gene match: 10. The whole variable domain, filled in from reference TRBV7-3 and TRBJ2-5, reads GAGVSQTPSNKVTEKGKYVELRCDPISGHTALYWYRQSLGQGPEFLIYFQGTGAADDSGLPNDRFFAVRPEGSVSTLKIQRTERGDSAVYLCASSPNGQVGETQYFGPGTRLLVL.

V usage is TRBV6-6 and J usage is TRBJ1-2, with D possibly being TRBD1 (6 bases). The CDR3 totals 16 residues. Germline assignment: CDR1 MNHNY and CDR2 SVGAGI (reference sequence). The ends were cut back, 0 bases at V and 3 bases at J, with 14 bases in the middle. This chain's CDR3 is CASSYSPQGLDYGYTF. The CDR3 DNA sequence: TGTGCCAGCAGTTACTCTCCCCAGGGGCTAGACTATGGCTACACCTTC.

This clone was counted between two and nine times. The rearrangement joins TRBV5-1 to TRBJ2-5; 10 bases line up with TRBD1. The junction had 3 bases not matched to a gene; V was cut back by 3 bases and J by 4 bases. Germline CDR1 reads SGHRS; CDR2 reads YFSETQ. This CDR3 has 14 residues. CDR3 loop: CASSSGTGVETQYF. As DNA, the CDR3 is TGCGCCAGCAGCTCAGGGACAGGGGTAGAGACCCAGTACTTC.

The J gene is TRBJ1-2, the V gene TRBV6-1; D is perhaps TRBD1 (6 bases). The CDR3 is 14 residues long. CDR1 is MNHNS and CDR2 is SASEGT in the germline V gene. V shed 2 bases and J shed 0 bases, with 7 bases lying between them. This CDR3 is CASSEQGTNYGYTF. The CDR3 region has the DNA TGTGCCAGCAGTGAACAGGGGACTAACTATGGCTACACCTTC.

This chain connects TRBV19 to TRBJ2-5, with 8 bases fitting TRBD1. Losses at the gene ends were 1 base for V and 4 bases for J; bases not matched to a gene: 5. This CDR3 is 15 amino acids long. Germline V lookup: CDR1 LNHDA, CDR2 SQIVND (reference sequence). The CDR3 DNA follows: TGTGCCAGTAGTATAGTGACAGGGGCAGGAGAGACCCAGTACTTC. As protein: CASSIVTGAGETQYF.

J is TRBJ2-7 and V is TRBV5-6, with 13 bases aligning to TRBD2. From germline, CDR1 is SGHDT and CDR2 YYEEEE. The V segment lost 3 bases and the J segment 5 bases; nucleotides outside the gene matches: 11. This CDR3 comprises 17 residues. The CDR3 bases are TGTGCCAGCAGCTATGGCTCACTAGCGGGAGGGAGCCACGAGCAGTACTTC. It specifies CASSYGSLAGGSHEQYF.

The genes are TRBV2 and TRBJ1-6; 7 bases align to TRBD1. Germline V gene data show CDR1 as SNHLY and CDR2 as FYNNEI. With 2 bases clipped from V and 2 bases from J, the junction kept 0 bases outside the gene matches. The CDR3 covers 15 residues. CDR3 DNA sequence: TGTGCCAGCAGTGAACAGGGGGCCTATAATTCACCCCTCCACTTT. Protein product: CASSEQGAYNSPLHF.

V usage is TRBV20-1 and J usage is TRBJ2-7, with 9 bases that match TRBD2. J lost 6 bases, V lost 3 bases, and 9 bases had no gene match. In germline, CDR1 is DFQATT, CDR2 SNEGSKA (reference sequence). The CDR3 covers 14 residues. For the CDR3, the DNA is TGCAGTGCTAGTGTGTCTAGCGGGAATCTCGAGCAGTACTTC. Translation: CSASVSSGNLEQYF.

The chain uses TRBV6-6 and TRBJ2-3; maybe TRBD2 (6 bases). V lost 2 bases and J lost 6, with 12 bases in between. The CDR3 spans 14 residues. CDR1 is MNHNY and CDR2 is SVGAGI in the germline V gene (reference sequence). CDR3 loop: CASSYGAGTDTQYF. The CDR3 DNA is TGTGCCAGCAGTTACGGCGCGGGAACGGATACGCAGTATTTT.

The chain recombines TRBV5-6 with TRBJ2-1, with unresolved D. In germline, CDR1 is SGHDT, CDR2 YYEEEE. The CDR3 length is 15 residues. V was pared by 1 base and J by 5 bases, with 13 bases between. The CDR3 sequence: CASSLTIGFNNEQFF. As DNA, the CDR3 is TGTGCCAGCAGCTTGACTATAGGATTTAACAATGAGCAGTTCTTC.

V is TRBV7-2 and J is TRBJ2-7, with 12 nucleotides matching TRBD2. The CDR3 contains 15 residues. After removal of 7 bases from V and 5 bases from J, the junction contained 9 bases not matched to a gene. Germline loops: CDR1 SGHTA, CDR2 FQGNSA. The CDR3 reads CASKPSGRALHEQYF. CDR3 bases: TGTGCCAGCAAACCTAGCGGGAGGGCCCTGCACGAGCAGTACTTC.

The CDR3 DNA reads as TGTGCCAGCAGCCACCTTACTAGCGGGATCGCCTACGAGCAGTACTTC. It translates to CASSHLTSGIAYEQYF. V is TRBV4-2 and J is TRBJ2-7; 10 bases align to TRBD2. Looked up from germline, CDR1 is LGHNA and CDR2 is YNFKEQ. Germline trimming cut 3 bases from V and 2 bases from J; bases unmatched to any gene: 7. The CDR3 extends over 16 amino acids.

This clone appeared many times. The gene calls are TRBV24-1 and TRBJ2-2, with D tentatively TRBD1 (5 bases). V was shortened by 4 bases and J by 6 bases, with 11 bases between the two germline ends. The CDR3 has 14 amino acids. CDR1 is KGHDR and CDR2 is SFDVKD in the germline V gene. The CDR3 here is CATSEGSTAGELFF. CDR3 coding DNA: TGTGCCACCAGTGAGGGATCGACAGCCGGGGAGCTGTTTTTT.

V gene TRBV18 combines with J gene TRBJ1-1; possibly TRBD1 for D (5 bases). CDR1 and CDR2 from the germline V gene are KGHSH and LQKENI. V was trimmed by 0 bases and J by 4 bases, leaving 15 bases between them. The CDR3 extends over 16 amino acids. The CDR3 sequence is CASSPPRGGTSTEAFF. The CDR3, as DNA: TGTGCCAGCTCACCACCGAGGGGCGGGACGTCCACTGAAGCTTTCTTT.

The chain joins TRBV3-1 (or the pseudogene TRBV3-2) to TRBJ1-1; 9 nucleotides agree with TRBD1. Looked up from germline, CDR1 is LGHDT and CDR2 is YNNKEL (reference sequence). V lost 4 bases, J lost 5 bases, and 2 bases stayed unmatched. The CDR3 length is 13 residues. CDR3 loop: CASSLGTGTEAFF. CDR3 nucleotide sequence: TGTGCCAGCAGCCTAGGGACAGGGACTGAAGCTTTCTTT.

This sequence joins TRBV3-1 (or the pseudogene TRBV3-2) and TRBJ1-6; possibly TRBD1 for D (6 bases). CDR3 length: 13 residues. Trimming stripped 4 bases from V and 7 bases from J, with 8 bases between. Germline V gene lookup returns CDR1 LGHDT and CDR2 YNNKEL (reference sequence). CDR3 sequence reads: CASSRQVNSPLHF. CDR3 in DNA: TGTGCCAGCAGCCGACAGGTGAATTCACCCCTCCACTTT.

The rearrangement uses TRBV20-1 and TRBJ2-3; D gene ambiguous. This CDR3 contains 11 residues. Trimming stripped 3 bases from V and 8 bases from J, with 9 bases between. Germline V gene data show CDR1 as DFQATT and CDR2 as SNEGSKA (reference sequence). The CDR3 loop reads CSASISGTQYF. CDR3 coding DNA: TGCAGTGCTAGTATTTCGGGTACGCAGTATTTT.